These 5 T cell receptor beta chains share one sample of origin, sequenced in a study of T-cell reconstitution after alpha-beta-depleted transplantation in children (dated by TCRdb to the mid-2010s). Library generation was performed with PCR. Sequencing was carried out with an Illumina HiSeq 2500. TCR libraries were prepared with molecular barcoding, using unique molecular identifiers to normalize TCRbeta repertoire quantification. TCRdb trimmed the raw reads at Q25, called clones with MiXCR and kept productive beta chains. Every distinct CDR3 protein forms one entry, paired with its most common genes and DNA. The sample table contains approximately 420,000 distinct CDR3 sequences; only one count was recorded for approximately 10% of them. The ten largest make up approximately 5% of the sample. The material sequenced was PBMCs from the stem cell graft donor, taken from the stem cell graft. Receptors originate from a human donor who donated a stem cell graft to a child with acute myeloid leukemia.

The V gene is TRBV7-3, the J gene TRBJ2-4; D is ambiguous. The CDR3 spans 16 residues. Germline CDR1 reads SGHTA; CDR2 reads FQGTGA. Between the trimmed V and J ends, which lost 5 bases and 1 base, there was a span of 15 bases. CDR3 in amino acids: CASSPDTSLAKNIQYF. For the CDR3, the DNA is TGTGCCAGCAGCCCCGACACCAGTCTCGCCAAAAACATTCAGTACTTC.

This clonotype appeared many times. The J gene is TRBJ1-6, the V gene TRBV6-5; D gene unclear. V lost 2 bases and J 7 bases, leaving 6 bases between the germline ends. CDR1 is MNHEY and CDR2 is SVGAGI in the germline V gene. This CDR3 spans 13 amino acids. CDR3 in amino acids: CASSYSGNSPLHF. CDR3 sequence (DNA): TGTGCCAGCAGTTACAGTGGGAATTCACCCCTCCACTTT.

V gene TRBV19 combines with J gene TRBJ2-5; no definite D call. The CDR3 consists of 14 residues. V dropped 3 bases and J dropped 5 bases, with 13 bases sitting between them. Per the germline V gene, CDR1 is LNHDA and CDR2 is SQIVND (reference sequence). CDR3 amino acids: CASSMRYTVETQYF. CDR3 in DNA: TGTGCCAGTAGTATGCGCTATACCGTGGAGACCCAGTACTTC.

The chain uses TRBV20-1 and TRBJ2-7, with TRBD2 identical over 11 bases. The CDR3 consists of 14 residues. V lost 5 bases and J lost 3; bases outside the gene matches: 6. Germline CDR1 DFQATT, CDR2 SNEGSKA (reference sequence). The CDR3 DNA follows: TGCAGTGCTGACCCGGGACTAGCGGTCTACGAGCAGTACTTC. This sequence encodes CSADPGLAVYEQYF.

The J gene is TRBJ1-1, the V gene TRBV12-3 or TRBV12-4; the match to TRBD1 covers 7 bases. With V trimmed by 4 bases and J by 1 base, 3 bases remained unmatched. The CDR3 spans 14 residues. The CDR3, as DNA: TGTGCCAGCAGTTCCAGGGGGGGGAACACTGAAGCTTTCTTT. This encodes CASSSRGGNTEAFF.